This T cell receptor (beta chain) appears in the sequencing data of a study of cytomegalovirus exposure and HLA in healthy donors. This clone was recorded a few times. The primer mix had 60 Vbeta and 13 Jbeta primers. Method: immunoSEQ multiplex PCR; TCRdb's copy keeps in-frame clones and lacks some. This repertoire shows 130,000 to 150,000 clones, over 70% found once; its top ten account for roughly 4.7%. This CDR3 has 14 residues. Germline CDR1 WNHNN, CDR2 SYGVQD (reference sequence). Trimming pared 5 bases from V and 1 base from J, leaving 8 bases between. These donors counted as nominally healthy when sampled, but unrecorded immune exposures were likely.

What was sequenced was PBMCs. The TCR was taken from a man aged 35-49 years in good health and CMV-seronegative. V and J are TRBV10-1 and TRBJ2-2, with a weak D call TRBD2 (6 bases). This CDR3 reads CASSLGGNTGELFF. The CDR3, as DNA: TGCGCCAGCAGTCTCGGGGGGAACACCGGGGAGCTGTTTTTT.